Each of the 24 T cell receptor beta chains below was sequenced from the same sample in a study of T cell responses to AZD1222 COVID-19 vaccine (dated by TCRdb to the early 2020s). The sample's time point, from its label and the paper: about 28 days (+/-7) after the second vaccine dose. The library came from the immunoSEQ multiplex PCR assay. TCRdb provides this immuneACCESS table in a form limited to in-frame rearrangements. Some clones are lacking; in checked studies, under half of them reflect an unresolved V gene, and why the rest are absent is not known. The sample yields just over 150,000 clones; over 80% were counted once. Jointly, the top ten make up over 8% of the sample. The specimen comprised peripheral blood, sampled 28 days after the second AZD1222 dose. These receptors came from an adult who received the AZD1222 COVID-19 vaccine.

This clone was recorded only once. The chain uses TRBV5-4 and TRBJ2-7; the D is unclear. Trimming pared 0 bases from V and 7 bases from J, leaving 11 bases between. Germline V gives CDR1 SGHNT, CDR2 YYREEE (reference sequence). The CDR3 loop spans 13 amino acids. CDR3 nucleotides: TGTGCCAGCAGCTTGGGGCCTAGGCGTGAGCAGTACTTC. Translated, it gives CASSLGPRREQYF.

The chain employs TRBV5-1 and TRBJ2-2; 16 bases map to TRBD2. Trimming at V came to 4 bases and at J to 7 bases, leaving 13 bases not matched to a gene. CDR3 length: 19 amino acids. Germline V gene lookup returns CDR1 SGHRS and CDR2 YFSETQ. The CDR3, as DNA: TGCGCCAGCAGCGGGACCGGGACTAGCGGGAGGGCCAAGGACGGGGAGCTGTTTTTT. Residues: CASSGTGTSGRAKDGELFF.

CDR3 in DNA: TGTGCCAGCAGCTCCTTAAGGGAGGAGGAGTACGAGACCCAGTACTTC. Translating it yields CASSSLREEEYETQYF. V gene TRBV7-6 combines with J gene TRBJ2-5, with D maybe TRBD2 (6 bases). The germline gives CDR1 SGHVS, CDR2 FNYEAQ. CDR3 length: 16 residues. With 4 bases removed from V and 5 bases from J, the gap between germline ends came to 20 bases.

The chain uses TRBV28 and TRBJ1-4; D might be TRBD1 (6 bases). There are 14 residues in the CDR3. Trimming removed 5 bases at V and 3 bases at J, with 10 bases between. The V gene's germline CDR1 is MDHEN and CDR2 SYDVKM. The CDR3 region has the DNA TGTGCCAGCAGTCGAGGGGGATCTAATGAAAAACTGTTTTTT. It is translated as CASSRGGSNEKLFF. The complete variable domain, with remaining parts taken from reference TRBV28 and TRBJ1-4, reads DVKVTQSSRYLVKRTGEKVFLECVQDMDHENMFWYRQDPGLGLRLIYFSYDVKMKEKGDIPEGYSVSREKKERFSLILESASTNQTSMYLCASSRGGSNEKLFFGSGTQLSVL.

This CDR3 is CASSLRGNTGELFF. The DNA of the CDR3 is TGTGCCAGTAGCCTCAGGGGTAACACCGGGGAGCTGTTTTTT. The V and J genes are TRBV19 and TRBJ2-2, with D possibly TRBD1 on 6 matching bases. CDR3 length: 14 amino acids. The germline CDR1 and CDR2 sequences are LNHDA and SQIVND (reference sequence). Between the trimmed V and J ends, which lost 6 bases and 2 bases, there was a span of 10 bases.

This chain joins TRBV6-5 and TRBJ2-5; 7 bases fit TRBD2. Germline V CDR1 and CDR2: MNHEY, SVGAGI. CDR3 size: 13 residues. V shed 2 bases, J shed 4 bases, and the junction held 1 base outside the gene matches. In DNA form, the CDR3 reads TGTGCCAGCAGTTACGGGGAGGGAGAGACCCAGTACTTC. Translating gives CASSYGEGETQYF.

This chain uses TRBV7-3 with TRBJ2-5; D might be TRBD1 (6 bases). CDR1 SGHTA and CDR2 FQGTGA come from the germline V gene. V was cut by 2 bases and J by 2 bases, with 6 bases left in between. The CDR3 totals 13 residues. The CDR3 coding sequence is TGTGCCAGCAGCTTAGGGACACAAGAGACCCAGTACTTC. Translated, it gives CASSLGTQETQYF.

The chain is built from TRBV7-8 and TRBJ1-3; TRBD1 might be the D (5 bases). This CDR3 is 16 amino acids long. Germline CDR1 and CDR2: SGHVS and FQNEAQ. With 2 bases removed from V and 2 bases from J, the gap between germline ends came to 13 bases. Here the CDR3 reads CASSLSDRGAGNTIYF. Written as DNA, the CDR3 is TGTGCCAGCAGCTTATCTGATAGGGGCGCTGGAAACACCATATATTTT.

The J gene is TRBJ1-4, the V gene TRBV7-3; weak D call: TRBD1 (5 bases). V lost 5 bases and J lost 0, with 16 bases in between. The CDR3 extends over 17 amino acids. Germline V gene lookup returns CDR1 SGHTA and CDR2 FQGTGA. The CDR3 loop reads CASSHGGVGSTNEKLFF. As DNA, the CDR3 is TGTGCCAGCAGCCATGGGGGTGTAGGGTCAACTAATGAAAAACTGTTTTTT.

V is TRBV27 and J is TRBJ1-1; possible D gene TRBD1, 5 bases. Germline V CDR1 and CDR2: MNHEY, SMNVEV (reference sequence). Trimming shortened V by 0 bases and J by 0 bases, and 8 bases separated the two germline ends. The CDR3 totals 15 residues. The DNA for the CDR3 is TGTGCCAGCAGTTTATCGCAGGGTATGAACACTGAAGCTTTCTTT. Amino acids: CASSLSQGMNTEAFF.

The chain joins TRBV18 to TRBJ2-1; TRBD1 agrees at 7 bases. The CDR3 covers 14 residues. With V trimmed by 6 bases and J by 3 bases, 5 bases remained unmatched. Germline CDR1 KGHSH, CDR2 LQKENI. CDR3 in amino acids: CASSPGQLYNEQFF. The CDR3 coding sequence is TGTGCCAGCTCTCCGGGACAGCTCTACAATGAGCAGTTCTTC.

This clone was recorded once. The chain combines TRBV9 with TRBJ1-1; TRBD1 matches at 8 bases. J was trimmed by 0 bases and V by 8 bases; bases with no gene match: 6. Germline CDR1 reads SGDLS; CDR2 reads YYNGEE. The CDR3 has 14 residues. This chain's CDR3 is CASNEQGVNTEAFF. CDR3 in DNA: TGTGCCAGTAACGAACAGGGGGTGAACACTGAAGCTTTCTTT.

This clone was observed once. V usage is TRBV2 and J usage is TRBJ1-5, with D unclear. The CDR3 has 13 amino acids. V was clipped by 2 bases and J by 2 bases, with 4 bases between them. The germline CDR1 and CDR2 sequences are SNHLY and FYNNEI. This CDR3 reads CASSERGNQPQHF. CDR3 sequence (DNA): TGTGCCAGCAGTGAACGCGGCAATCAGCCCCAGCATTTT.

The V and J genes are TRBV28 and TRBJ1-1, with 7 positions matching TRBD1. The CDR3 loop spans 14 amino acids. The V segment lost 6 bases and the J segment 5 bases; nucleotides outside the gene matches: 9. Germline CDR1 MDHEN, CDR2 SYDVKM. CDR3 bases: TGTGCCAGCAGCCTACCGCCAGGGGGTACTGAAGCTTTCTTT. It encodes CASSLPPGGTEAFF.

With regard to this clone: The same CDR3 is also encoded by other DNA sequences in this sample. The CDR3 DNA reads as TGTGCCAGCAGCGTAGACAGGGACTATGGCTACACCTTC. As protein: CASSVDRDYGYTF. The chain uses TRBV9 and TRBJ1-2, with D perhaps TRBD1 (6 bases). The CDR3 sequence is 13 residues long. From germline, CDR1 is SGDLS and CDR2 YYNGEE. Trimming removed 0 bases at V and 3 bases at J, with 6 bases between.

The chain combines TRBV6-2 or TRBV6-3 with TRBJ2-2; TRBD1 matches 7 bases. CDR1 and CDR2 from the germline V gene are MNHEY and SVGEGT. V dropped 3 bases and J dropped 6; count of bases not matched to a gene: 4. This CDR3 is 14 amino acids long. The CDR3 nucleotides read TGTGCCAGCAGTTATATAGGGGGCGCCGGGGAGCTGTTTTTT. Translated, it gives CASSYIGGAGELFF.

The gene calls are TRBV19 and TRBJ2-2; 10 nucleotides line up with TRBD1. The V gene's germline CDR1 is LNHDA and CDR2 SQIVND (reference sequence). The CDR3 loop spans 13 amino acids. Trimming took 8 bases from V and 7 from J; bases not matched to a gene: 4. The CDR3 DNA is TGTGCCAGTTCCGGGACAGGGGACGGGGAGCTGTTTTTT. Amino acid sequence: CASSGTGDGELFF.

The rearrangement links TRBV5-1 to TRBJ2-1; D ambiguous. Germline CDR1 and CDR2: SGHRS and YFSETQ. The CDR3 runs to 17 residues. The V end lost 4 bases, the J end lost 5 bases, and 22 bases lay between the germline ends. CDR3 DNA sequence: TGCGCCAGCAGCCCAGCTATGAGAGCTCATCAAGACAATGAGCAGTTCTTC. Translating it yields CASSPAMRAHQDNEQFF.

J is TRBJ2-7 and V is TRBV25-1; either TRBD1 or TRBD2 may supply D (5 bases each). There are 14 residues in the CDR3. Germline lookup yields CDR1 MGHDK and CDR2 SYGVNS. Between the trimmed V and J ends, which lost 3 bases and 0 bases, there was a span of 9 bases. CDR3 coding DNA: TGTGCCAGCAGTGATTGGGGGAGCTCCTACGAGCAGTACTTC. Translation: CASSDWGSSYEQYF.

This chain connects TRBV2 to TRBJ2-1; the D gene is possibly TRBD2 (6 bases). This CDR3 contains 16 residues. V lost 1 base and J lost 7, with 17 bases in between. Germline-derived CDR1 and CDR2 are SNHLY and FYNNEI. The CDR3 DNA reads as TGTGCCAGCAGTGAAGTGGTGGGGCTAGCGAGGAATGAGCAGTTCTTC. It yields the protein CASSEVVGLARNEQFF.

The rearrangement joins TRBV3-1 (or the pseudogene TRBV3-2) to TRBJ1-2; no clear D gene. The CDR3 consists of 13 residues. Germline V gene data show CDR1 as LGHDT and CDR2 as YNNKEL (reference sequence). With 4 bases removed from V and 0 bases from J, the gap between germline ends came to 6 bases. The CDR3 sequence is CASSPHSNYGYTF. CDR3 bases: TGTGCCAGCAGCCCCCACTCTAACTATGGCTACACCTTC.

The J gene is TRBJ2-2, the V gene TRBV3-1 (or the pseudogene TRBV3-2); D is uncertain. Germline CDR1 and CDR2: LGHDT and YNNKEL (reference sequence). Trimming cost V 6 bases and J 7 bases, with 9 bases left between them. The CDR3 sequence is 12 residues long. This CDR3 is CASRPLIGELFF. DNA for the CDR3: TGTGCCAGCAGGCCCTTAATCGGGGAGCTGTTTTTT.

This clone showed up just once. V gene TRBV5-1 combines with J gene TRBJ2-2; tentative D call: TRBD1 (6 bases). The germline gives CDR1 SGHRS, CDR2 YFSETQ. The V end was cut by 4 bases, the J end by 8 bases, with 18 bases between. This CDR3 comprises 15 residues. The CDR3 sequence is CASSENRAGAGELFF. The CDR3 DNA follows: TGCGCCAGCAGCGAAAACAGGGCCGGAGCTGGGGAGCTGTTTTTT. The whole variable domain, filled in from reference TRBV5-1 and TRBJ2-2, reads KAGVTQTPRYLIKTRGQQVTLSCSPISGHRSVSWYQQTPGQGLQFLFEYFSETQRNKGNFPGRFSGRQFSNSRSEMNVSTLELGDSALYLCASSENRAGAGELFFGEGSRLTVL.

The chain joins TRBV3-1 (or the pseudogene TRBV3-2) to TRBJ1-5; no reliable D call. The CDR3 sequence is 14 residues long. Deletions cut 0 bases from V and 10 bases from J, with 13 bases between. Germline V gene sequence: CDR1 LGHDT, CDR2 YNNKEL (reference sequence). The CDR3 DNA follows: TGTGCCAGCAGCCAAGACACCCTGGCGCGACCCCAGCATTTT. This translates into CASSQDTLARPQHF.